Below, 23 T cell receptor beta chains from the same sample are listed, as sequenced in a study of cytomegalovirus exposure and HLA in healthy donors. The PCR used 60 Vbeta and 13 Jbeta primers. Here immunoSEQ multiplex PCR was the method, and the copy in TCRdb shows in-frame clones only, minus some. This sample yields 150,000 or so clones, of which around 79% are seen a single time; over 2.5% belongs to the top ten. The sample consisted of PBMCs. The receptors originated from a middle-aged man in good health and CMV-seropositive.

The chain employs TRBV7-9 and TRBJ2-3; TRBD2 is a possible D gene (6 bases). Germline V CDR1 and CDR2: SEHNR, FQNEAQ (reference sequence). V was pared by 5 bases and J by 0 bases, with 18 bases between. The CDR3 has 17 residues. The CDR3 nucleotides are TGTGCCAGCAGCCCCGGGTTAGACAGCGGGAGCACAGATACGCAGTATTTT. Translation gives CASSPGLDSGSTDTQYF.

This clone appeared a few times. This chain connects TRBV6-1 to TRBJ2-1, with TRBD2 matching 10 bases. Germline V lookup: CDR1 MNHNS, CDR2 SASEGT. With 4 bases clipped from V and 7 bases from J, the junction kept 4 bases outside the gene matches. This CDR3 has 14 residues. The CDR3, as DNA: TGTGCCAGCAGTGCTAGCGGGAGTTGGAATGAGCAGTTCTTC. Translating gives CASSASGSWNEQFF.

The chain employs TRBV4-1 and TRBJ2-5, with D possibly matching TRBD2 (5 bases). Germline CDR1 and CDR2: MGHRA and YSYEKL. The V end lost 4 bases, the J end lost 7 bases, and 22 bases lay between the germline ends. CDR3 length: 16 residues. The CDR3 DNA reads TGCGCCAGCAGCCCCCGGGCTCTCGGGCCGGAGGTGACCCAGTACTTC. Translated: CASSPRALGPEVTQYF.

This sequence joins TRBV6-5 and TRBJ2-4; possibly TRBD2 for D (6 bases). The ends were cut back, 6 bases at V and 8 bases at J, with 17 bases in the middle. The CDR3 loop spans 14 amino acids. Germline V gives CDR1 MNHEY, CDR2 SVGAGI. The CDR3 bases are TGTGCCAGCAGACCGGACATCTGGGAGGACATTCAGTACTTC. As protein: CASRPDIWEDIQYF.

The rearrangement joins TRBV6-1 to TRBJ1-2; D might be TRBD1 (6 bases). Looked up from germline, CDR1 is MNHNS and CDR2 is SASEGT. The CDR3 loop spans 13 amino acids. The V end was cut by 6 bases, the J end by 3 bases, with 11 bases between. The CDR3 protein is CASRLTGDYGYTF. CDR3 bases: TGTGCCAGCAGATTGACAGGAGACTATGGCTACACCTTC.

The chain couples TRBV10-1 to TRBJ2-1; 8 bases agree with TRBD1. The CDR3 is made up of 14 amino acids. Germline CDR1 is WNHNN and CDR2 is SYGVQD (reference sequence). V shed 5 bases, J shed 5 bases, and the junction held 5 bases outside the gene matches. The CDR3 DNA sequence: TGCGCCAGCAGTCCAGGGGGCTATGACAATGAGCAGTTCTTC. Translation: CASSPGGYDNEQFF.

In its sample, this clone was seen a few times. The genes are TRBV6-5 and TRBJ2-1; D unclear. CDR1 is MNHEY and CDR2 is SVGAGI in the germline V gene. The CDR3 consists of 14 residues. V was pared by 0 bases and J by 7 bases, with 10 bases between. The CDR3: CASSYSSPGNEQFF. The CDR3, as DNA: TGTGCCAGCAGTTACTCGTCGCCCGGGAATGAGCAGTTCTTC.

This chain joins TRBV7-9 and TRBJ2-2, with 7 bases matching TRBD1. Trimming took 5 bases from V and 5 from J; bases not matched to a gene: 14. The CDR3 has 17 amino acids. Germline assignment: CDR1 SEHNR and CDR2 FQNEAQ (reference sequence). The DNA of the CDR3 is TGTGCCAGCAGCCACCCCAGCCGGGACAGTTTAACCGGGGAGCTGTTTTTT. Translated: CASSHPSRDSLTGELFF.

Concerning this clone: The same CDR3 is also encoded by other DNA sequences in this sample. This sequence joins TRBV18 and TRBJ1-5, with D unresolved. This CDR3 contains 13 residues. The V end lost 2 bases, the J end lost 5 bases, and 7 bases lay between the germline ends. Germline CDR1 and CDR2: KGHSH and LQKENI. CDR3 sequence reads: CASSPGGDQPQHF. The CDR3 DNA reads TGTGCCAGCTCACCAGGCGGGGATCAGCCCCAGCATTTT.

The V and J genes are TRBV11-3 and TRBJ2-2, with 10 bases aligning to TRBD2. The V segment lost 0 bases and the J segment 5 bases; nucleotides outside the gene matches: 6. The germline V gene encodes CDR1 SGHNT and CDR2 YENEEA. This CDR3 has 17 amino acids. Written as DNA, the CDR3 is TGTGCCAGCAGCTTAGAAACGACTAGCGGGTCAACCGGGGAGCTGTTTTTT. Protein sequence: CASSLETTSGSTGELFF.

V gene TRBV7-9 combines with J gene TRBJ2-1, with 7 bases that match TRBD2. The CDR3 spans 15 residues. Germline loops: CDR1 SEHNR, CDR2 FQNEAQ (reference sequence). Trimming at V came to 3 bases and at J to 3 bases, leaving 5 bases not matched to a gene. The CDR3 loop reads CASSLTLADYNEQFF. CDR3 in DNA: TGTGCCAGCAGCTTGACCCTAGCGGACTACAATGAGCAGTTCTTC.

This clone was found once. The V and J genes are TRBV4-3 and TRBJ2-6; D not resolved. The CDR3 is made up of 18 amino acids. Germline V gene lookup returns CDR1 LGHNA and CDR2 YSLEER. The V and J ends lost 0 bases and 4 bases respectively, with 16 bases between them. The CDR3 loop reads CASSQDRYGRTGANVLTF. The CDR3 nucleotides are TGCGCCAGCAGCCAAGATCGTTATGGCAGAACCGGGGCCAACGTCCTGACTTTC.

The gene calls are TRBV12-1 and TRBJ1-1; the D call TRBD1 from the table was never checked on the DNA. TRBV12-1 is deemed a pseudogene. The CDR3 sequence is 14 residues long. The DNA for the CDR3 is TGTGCCAGCAGCTCCAGAATGGCGAACACTGAAGCTTTCTTT. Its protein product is CASSSRMANTEAFF.

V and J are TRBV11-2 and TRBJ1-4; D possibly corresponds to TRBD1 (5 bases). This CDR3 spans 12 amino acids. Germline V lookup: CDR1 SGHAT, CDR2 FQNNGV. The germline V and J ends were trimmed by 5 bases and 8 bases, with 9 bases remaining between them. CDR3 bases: TGTGCCAGCAGCCCCCGACAGGAAAAACTGTTTTTT. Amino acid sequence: CASSPRQEKLFF. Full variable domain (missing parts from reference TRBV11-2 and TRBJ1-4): EAGVAQSPRYKIIEKRQSVAFWCNPISGHATLYWYQQILGQGPKLLIQFQNNGVVDDSQLPKDRFSAERLKGVDSTLKIQPAKLEDSAVYLCASSPRQEKLFFGSGTQLSVL.

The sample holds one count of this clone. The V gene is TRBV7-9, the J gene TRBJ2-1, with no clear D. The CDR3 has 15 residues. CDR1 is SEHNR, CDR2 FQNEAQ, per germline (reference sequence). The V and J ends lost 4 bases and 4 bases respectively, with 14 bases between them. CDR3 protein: CASSSDRSGYNEQFF. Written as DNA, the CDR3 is TGTGCCAGCAGCTCCGATCGATCCGGTTACAATGAGCAGTTCTTC.

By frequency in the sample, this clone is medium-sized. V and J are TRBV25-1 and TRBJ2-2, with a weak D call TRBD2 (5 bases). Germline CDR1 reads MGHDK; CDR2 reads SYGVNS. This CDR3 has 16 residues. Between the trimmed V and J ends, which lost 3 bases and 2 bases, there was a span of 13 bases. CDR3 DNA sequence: TGTGCCAGCAGTGAGTGGCGGCTAGCTAACACCGGGGAGCTGTTTTTT. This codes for CASSEWRLANTGELFF.

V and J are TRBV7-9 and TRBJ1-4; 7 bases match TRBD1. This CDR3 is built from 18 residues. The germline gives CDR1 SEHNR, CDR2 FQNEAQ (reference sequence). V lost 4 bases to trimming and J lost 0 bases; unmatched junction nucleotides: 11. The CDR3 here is CASSSSGGDVATNEKLFF. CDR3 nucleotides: TGTGCCAGCAGCTCCTCAGGGGGTGACGTTGCAACTAATGAAAAACTGTTTTTT.

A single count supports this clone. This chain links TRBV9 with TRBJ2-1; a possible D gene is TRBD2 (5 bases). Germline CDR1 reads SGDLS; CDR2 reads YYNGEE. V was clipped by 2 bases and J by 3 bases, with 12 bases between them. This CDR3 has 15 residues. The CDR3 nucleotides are TGTGCCAGCAGCGTCGAGGGCTCGGACTACAATGAGCAGTTCTTC. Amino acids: CASSVEGSDYNEQFF. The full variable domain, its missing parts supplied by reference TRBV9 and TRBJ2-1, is DSGVTQTPKHLITATGQRVTLRCSPRSGDLSVYWYQQSLDQGLQFLIQYYNGEERAKGNILERFSAQQFPDLHSELNLSSLELGDSALYFCASSVEGSDYNEQFFGPGTRLTVL.

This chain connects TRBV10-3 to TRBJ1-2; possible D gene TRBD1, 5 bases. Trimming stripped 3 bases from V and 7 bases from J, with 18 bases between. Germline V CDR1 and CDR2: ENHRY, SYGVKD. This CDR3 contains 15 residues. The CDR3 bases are TGTGCCATCAGTGATCGTTATGAGTTGGGGGGTGGCTACACCTTC. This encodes CAISDRYELGGGYTF.

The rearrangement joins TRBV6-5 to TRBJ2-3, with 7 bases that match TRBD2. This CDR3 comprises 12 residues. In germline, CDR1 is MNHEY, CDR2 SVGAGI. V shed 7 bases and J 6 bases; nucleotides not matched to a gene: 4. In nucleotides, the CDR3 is TGTGCCAGCACGGGGGGTACTGATACGCAGTATTTT. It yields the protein CASTGGTDTQYF.

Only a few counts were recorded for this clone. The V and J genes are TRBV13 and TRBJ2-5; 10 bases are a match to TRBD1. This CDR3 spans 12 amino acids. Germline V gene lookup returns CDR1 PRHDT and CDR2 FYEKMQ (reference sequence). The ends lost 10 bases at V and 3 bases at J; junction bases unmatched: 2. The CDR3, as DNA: TGTGCCACCGGACAGGGGGAAGAGACCCAGTACTTC. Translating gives CATGQGEETQYF.

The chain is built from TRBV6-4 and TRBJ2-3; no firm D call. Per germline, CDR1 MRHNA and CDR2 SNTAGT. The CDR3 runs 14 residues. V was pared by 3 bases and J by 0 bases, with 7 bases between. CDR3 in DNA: TGTGCCAGCAGTGAACAGCCTAGCACAGATACGCAGTATTTT. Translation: CASSEQPSTDTQYF.

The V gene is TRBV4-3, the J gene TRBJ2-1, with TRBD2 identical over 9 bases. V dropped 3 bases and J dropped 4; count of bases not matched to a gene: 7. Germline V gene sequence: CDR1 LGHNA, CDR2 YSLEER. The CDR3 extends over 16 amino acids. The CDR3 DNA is TGCGCCAGCAGCCATCTTACGGGACTAGCTTACAATGAGCAGTTCTTC. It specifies CASSHLTGLAYNEQFF.